The 30 T cell receptor beta chains given below trace back to one sample, sequenced in a study of graft-versus-host responses after intestinal transplantation. Assay: immunoSEQ multiplex PCR; the TCRdb copy retains only in-frame clones and omits some. The table shows some 85,000 clones, with just under 95% occurring only once. These receptors have no known antigen. The sample consisted of unstimulated CD8+ T cells sorted from spleen or lymph node cells, taken before transplant. The receptors originated from a human donor who was the organ donor for an intestinal transplant.

The J gene is TRBJ2-7, the V gene TRBV6-5, with TRBD1 matching over 10 bases. Germline loops: CDR1 MNHEY, CDR2 SVGAGI. There are 14 residues in the CDR3. V lost 8 bases to trimming and J lost 5 bases; unmatched junction nucleotides: 9. The DNA for the CDR3 is TGTGCCAGCGGGGGGACAGGGGTGTACGACGAGCAGTACTTC. Protein product: CASGGTGVYDEQYF.

The chain joins TRBV27 to TRBJ1-2; D possibly corresponds to TRBD1 (6 bases). Germline V gene lookup returns CDR1 MNHEY and CDR2 SMNVEV (reference sequence). V was trimmed by 8 bases and J by 5 bases, leaving 24 bases between them. The CDR3 is 16 amino acids. In nucleotides, the CDR3 is TGTGCCAGCGGACGCACCACAGGGCGGACTCCTTATGGCTACACCTTC. This encodes CASGRTTGRTPYGYTF.

The chain recombines TRBV27 with TRBJ2-2, with 9 nucleotides matching TRBD2. Germline CDR1 is MNHEY and CDR2 is SMNVEV (reference sequence). The CDR3 is 15 amino acids. Losses at the gene ends were 3 bases for V and 6 bases for J; bases not matched to a gene: 5. CDR3: CASSFSGTSSGELFF. The CDR3 DNA sequence: TGTGCCAGCAGTTTCTCCGGGACTAGCTCCGGGGAGCTGTTTTTT.

This clone showed up just once. This chain's CDR3 is CASSEMGGGLQETQYF. The CDR3 nucleotides are TGTGCCAGCAGTGAGATGGGCGGGGGGCTCCAAGAGACCCAGTACTTC. This chain links TRBV2 with TRBJ2-5, with 8 bases that match TRBD2. The germline V gene encodes CDR1 SNHLY and CDR2 FYNNEI. V lost 3 bases, J lost 1 base, and 7 bases stayed unmatched. CDR3 length equals 16 residues.

This chain uses TRBV29-1 with TRBJ2-3; 7 bases match TRBD2. With V trimmed by 6 bases and J by 6 bases, 9 bases remained unmatched. CDR3 length: 13 residues. The V gene's germline CDR1 is SQVTM and CDR2 ANQGSEA. The chain's CDR3 is CSVPGGRSDTQYF. In DNA form, the CDR3 reads TGCAGCGTACCGGGGGGAAGGTCGGATACGCAGTATTTT.

The J gene is TRBJ1-3, the V gene TRBV6-6; D gene uncertain. The CDR3 is 15 amino acids. CDR1 MNHNY and CDR2 SVGAGI come from the germline V gene (reference sequence). V was clipped by 5 bases and J by 0 bases, with 11 bases between them. The CDR3 reads CASSRTGISGNTIYF. The CDR3 coding sequence is TGTGCCAGCAGTAGAACCGGGATCTCTGGAAACACCATATATTTT.

The V and J genes are TRBV11-1 and TRBJ2-7; D remains unclear. Germline CDR1 reads SGHAT; CDR2 reads FQDESV (reference sequence). Trimming shortened V by 1 base and J by 6 bases, and 7 bases separated the two germline ends. The CDR3 contains 12 residues. Here the CDR3 reads CASSLVPFEQYF. The CDR3 coding sequence is TGTGCCAGCAGCTTAGTCCCATTCGAGCAGTACTTC.

The CDR3 here is CASSPSRATEAFF. For the CDR3, the DNA is TGCGCCAGCAGCCCCTCGAGGGCCACTGAAGCTTTCTTT. This sequence joins TRBV4-1 and TRBJ1-1; unclear D gene. The CDR3 runs to 13 residues. Germline CDR1 MGHRA, CDR2 YSYEKL. Between the trimmed V and J ends, which lost 4 bases and 4 bases, there was a span of 10 bases.

Only a few counts were recorded for this clone. The CDR3 is CSVETSRSSYNEQFF. The CDR3 DNA follows: TGCAGCGTTGAAACGTCCCGGAGCTCCTACAATGAGCAGTTCTTC. V usage is TRBV29-1 and J usage is TRBJ2-1; D remains unclear. CDR1 SQVTM and CDR2 ANQGSEA come from the germline V gene. There are 15 residues in the CDR3. Deletions cut 2 bases from V and 0 bases from J, with 11 bases between.

The V gene is TRBV13, the J gene TRBJ2-1, with 12 bases matching TRBD1. V was pared by 1 base and J by 9 bases, with 4 bases of the junction left unmatched. The CDR3 runs 15 residues. Germline V gene lookup returns CDR1 PRHDT and CDR2 FYEKMQ (reference sequence). CDR3 nucleotides: TGTGCCAGCAGCTTAGAAGGGACAGGGGGCCGTGAGCAGTTCTTC. Protein sequence: CASSLEGTGGREQFF.

This rearrangement joins TRBV11-2 to TRBJ1-2; 9 bases align to TRBD1. CDR3 length: 16 amino acids. CDR1 and CDR2 from the germline V gene are SGHAT and FQNNGV. With V trimmed by 2 bases and J by 8 bases, 12 bases remained unmatched. The CDR3 is CASSLTPQGAIRGYTF. The DNA of the CDR3 is TGTGCCAGCAGCTTAACCCCACAGGGGGCAATTCGGGGCTACACCTTC.

The chain uses TRBV2 and TRBJ2-5; D not resolved. This CDR3 has 13 residues. V gave up 7 bases and J gave up 5 bases, with 14 bases separating them. The V gene's germline CDR1 is SNHLY and CDR2 FYNNEI. In nucleotides, the CDR3 is TGTGCCAGCATCCCCCACGACTGGGAGACCCAGTACTTC. Its translation is CASIPHDWETQYF.

The CDR3: CASSLVGAGISYEQYF. The CDR3, as DNA: TGTGCCAGCAGCTTAGTGGGGGCAGGGATTTCCTACGAGCAGTACTTC. The chain joins TRBV7-9 to TRBJ2-7, with a possible D match to TRBD1 (6 bases). V was shortened by 1 base and J by 1 base, with 14 bases between the two germline ends. This CDR3 has 16 amino acids. Germline lookup yields CDR1 SEHNR and CDR2 FQNEAQ (reference sequence).

This chain uses TRBV2 with TRBJ2-1, with a weak D call TRBD2 (6 bases). The CDR3 runs to 13 residues. Looked up from germline, CDR1 is SNHLY and CDR2 is FYNNEI. V was pared by 1 base and J by 8 bases, with 9 bases between. The CDR3 DNA sequence: TGTGCCAGCAGTGAAGGAAGGAGGGATGAGCAGTTCTTC. It codes for CASSEGRRDEQFF.

V is TRBV4-3 and J is TRBJ1-4, with no clear D. V lost 1 base and J 3 bases, leaving 12 bases between the germline ends. The CDR3 has 16 amino acids. CDR1 LGHNA and CDR2 YSLEER come from the germline V gene. CDR3 nucleotide sequence: TGCGCCAGCAGCCAAGGTAGTAACCACCCTAATGAAAAACTGTTTTTT. This translates into CASSQGSNHPNEKLFF.

The chain is built from TRBV25-1 and TRBJ1-1, with 9 nucleotides matching TRBD1. The CDR3 loop spans 13 amino acids. The germline CDR1 and CDR2 sequences are MGHDK and SYGVNS. Losses at the gene ends were 4 bases for V and 5 bases for J; bases not matched to a gene: 2. The CDR3 is CASSGQGGTEAFF. The CDR3 nucleotides read TGTGCCAGCAGTGGACAGGGGGGAACTGAAGCTTTCTTT.

The chain couples TRBV7-5 to TRBJ1-1; the table calls TRBD1, which could not be checked here. TRBV7-5 counts as a pseudogene. The CDR3 is 17 residues long. The CDR3 loop reads CVRSLYGTGNGDTEAFF. DNA of the CDR3: TGTGTCAGAAGCTTATATGGGACAGGAAATGGTGACACTGAAGCTTTCTTT.

The CDR3 reads CASSLVPGIGVEQFF. The CDR3 DNA sequence: TGTGCCAGCAGCTTAGTCCCGGGCATAGGGGTGGAGCAGTTCTTC. The chain has TRBV7-9 and TRBJ2-1; perhaps TRBD1 as D (5 bases). This CDR3 is built from 15 residues. CDR1 SEHNR and CDR2 FQNEAQ come from the germline V gene (reference sequence). V dropped 1 base and J dropped 10 bases, with 17 bases sitting between them.

The V gene is TRBV6-5, the J gene TRBJ2-7; D unresolved. Judging by the DNA end, TRBJ2-1 fits better; the J call may be wrong. The CDR3 is 13 residues long. Germline-derived CDR1 and CDR2 are MNHEY and SVGAGI. Written as DNA, the CDR3 is TGTGCCAGCAGCCCTGCCGACTACAATGAGCAGTTCTTC. This gives the protein CASSPADYNEQFF.

The chain employs TRBV7-8 and TRBJ2-3; D possibly corresponds to TRBD2 (5 bases). The CDR3 is 18 amino acids. Between the trimmed V and J ends, which lost 4 bases and 5 bases, there was a span of 25 bases. Germline V gene lookup returns CDR1 SGHVS and CDR2 FQNEAQ. This chain's CDR3 is CASSSINRGQMWGDTQYF. CDR3 bases: TGTGCCAGCAGCTCCATAAACCGGGGTCAAATGTGGGGAGATACGCAGTATTTT.

This chain joins TRBV4-2 and TRBJ1-1, with D hard to call. The CDR3 has 14 amino acids. With 0 bases removed from V and 5 bases from J, the gap between germline ends came to 10 bases. The germline gives CDR1 LGHNA, CDR2 YNFKEQ. The CDR3 here is CASSQELRETEAFF. In DNA, the CDR3 is TGTGCCAGCAGCCAAGAGCTAAGGGAGACTGAAGCTTTCTTT.

This chain uses TRBV4-1 with TRBJ1-2, with unresolved D. Germline CDR1 reads MGHRA; CDR2 reads YSYEKL. The CDR3 is 11 amino acids. Trimming pared 10 bases from V and 8 bases from J, leaving 14 bases between. CDR3 loop: CATSTYEGYTF. Here the CDR3 DNA reads TGCGCCACCTCAACCTATGAGGGCTACACCTTC.

CDR3 protein: CASSLQGAYYGYTF. DNA of the CDR3: TGTGCCAGTAGTTTACAGGGGGCGTACTATGGCTACACCTTC. V usage is TRBV19 and J usage is TRBJ1-2; 9 bases are a match to TRBD1. CDR1 is LNHDA, CDR2 SQIVND, per germline (reference sequence). V trimming: 5 bases; J trimming: 3 bases; junction bases outside the gene matches: 4. CDR3 size: 14 residues.

The J gene is TRBJ2-3, the V gene TRBV5-8; D perhaps matches TRBD2 (7 bases). CDR1 and CDR2 from the germline V gene are SGHTS and YDEGEE. Deletions cut 6 bases from V and 4 bases from J, with 18 bases between. CDR3 length equals 15 residues. The chain's CDR3 is CASNTGGGAADTQYF. CDR3 coding DNA: TGTGCCAGCAACACTGGAGGGGGGGCCGCAGATACGCAGTATTTT.

The genes are TRBV28 and TRBJ1-1; 7 bases align to TRBD1. CDR1 and CDR2 from the germline V gene are MDHEN and SYDVKM. This CDR3 has 15 residues. Trimming took 3 bases from V and 2 from J; bases not matched to a gene: 6. The CDR3 is CASSFPGTENTEAFF. In nucleotides, the CDR3 is TGTGCCAGCAGTTTCCCTGGGACAGAAAACACTGAAGCTTTCTTT.

This rearrangement joins TRBV5-1 to TRBJ2-5; D gene unclear. The CDR3 sequence is 13 residues long. The germline V gene encodes CDR1 SGHRS and CDR2 YFSETQ. Between the trimmed V and J ends, which lost 4 bases and 5 bases, there was a span of 12 bases. This CDR3 is CASSLTIGETQYF. Here the CDR3 DNA reads TGCGCCAGCAGCCTAACGATCGGGGAGACCCAGTACTTC. Using reference TRBV5-1 and TRBJ2-5 for the parts outside the CDR3, the full variable domain is KAGVTQTPRYLIKTRGQQVTLSCSPISGHRSVSWYQQTPGQGLQFLFEYFSETQRNKGNFPGRFSGRQFSNSRSEMNVSTLELGDSALYLCASSLTIGETQYFGPGTRLLVL.

The chain is built from TRBV4-2 and TRBJ1-1; D is undetermined. The CDR3 sequence is 13 residues long. Germline CDR1 LGHNA, CDR2 YNFKEQ. V was clipped by 1 base and J by 3 bases, with 6 bases between them. CDR3 in DNA: TGTGCCAGCAGCCAAGTGGGAGACACTGAAGCTTTCTTT. Translating gives CASSQVGDTEAFF.

The chain employs TRBV9 and TRBJ1-1; perhaps TRBD1 as D (5 bases). The CDR3 runs 15 residues. Germline CDR1 SGDLS, CDR2 YYNGEE. The germline V and J ends were trimmed by 2 bases and 0 bases, with 11 bases remaining between them. The CDR3 DNA reads as TGTGCCAGCAGCGTCGGAGGGGAGATGAACACTGAAGCTTTCTTT. It specifies CASSVGGEMNTEAFF. The full variable domain, with the rest looked up from reference TRBV9 and TRBJ1-1, is DSGVTQTPKHLITATGQRVTLRCSPRSGDLSVYWYQQSLDQGLQFLIQYYNGEERAKGNILERFSAQQFPDLHSELNLSSLELGDSALYFCASSVGGEMNTEAFFGQGTRLTVV.

This chain links TRBV1 with TRBJ1-4. TRBV1 is assigned pseudogene status. This CDR3 comprises 15 residues. The CDR3 loop is CTSSPLGGSDEKLFF. DNA of the CDR3: TGCACCAGCAGCCCCTTGGGGGGATCAGATGAAAAACTGTTTTTT.

In nucleotides, the CDR3 is TGTGCCAGCAGATCCCAGGGTTCTGGAAACACCATATATTTT. It is translated as CASRSQGSGNTIYF. The chain uses TRBV28 and TRBJ1-3; perhaps TRBD1 as D (5 bases). The CDR3 has 14 amino acids. Germline lookup yields CDR1 MDHEN and CDR2 SYDVKM. The V and J ends lost 6 bases and 1 base respectively, with 10 bases between them.